The 21 T cell receptor beta chains presented below share a single source sample, sequenced in a study of immune cell composition in non-small cell lung cancer. Assay used: immunoSEQ multiplex PCR; TCRdb lists only in-frame clones, some missing. The repertoire holds about 15,000 clones, with around 68% as singletons. The sample comprised lung tumor tissue. The receptors shown here come from a human donor with non-small cell lung cancer.

This sequence joins TRBV4-3 and TRBJ1-2; D is uncertain. The CDR3 has 17 amino acids. The V gene lost 1 base and the J gene lost 4 bases, with 19 bases spanning the gap. Germline lookup yields CDR1 LGHNA and CDR2 YSLEER. The CDR3 coding sequence is TGCGCCAGCAGCCAAGCCAACCCGGCCCTCCGGGGCTATGGCTACACCTTC. Translation gives CASSQANPALRGYGYTF.

This clone was detected once. The genes are TRBV7-3 and TRBJ2-1; D is perhaps TRBD1 (6 bases). The CDR3 extends over 12 amino acids. V was shortened by 5 bases and J by 11 bases, with 13 bases between the two germline ends. CDR1 and CDR2 from the germline V gene are SGHTA and FQGTGA. The CDR3 sequence is CASSQSGDKQFF. The CDR3 DNA sequence: TGTGCCAGCAGCCAATCAGGGGACAAGCAGTTCTTC.

This clone showed up just a few times. V and J are TRBV5-4 and TRBJ1-2; the D gene is possibly TRBD1 (5 bases). CDR1 and CDR2 (germline): SGHNT, YYREEE (reference sequence). V was clipped by 0 bases and J by 4 bases, with 10 bases between them. The CDR3 has 14 amino acids. Here the CDR3 reads CASSLGGVIYGYTF. DNA for the CDR3: TGTGCCAGCAGCTTGGGGGGGGTGATCTATGGCTACACCTTC.

J is TRBJ1-1 and V is TRBV19; 7 bases are shared with TRBD1. With V trimmed by 6 bases and J by 11 bases, 9 bases remained unmatched. CDR1 is LNHDA, CDR2 SQIVND, per germline (reference sequence). There are 12 residues in the CDR3. CDR3 DNA: TGTGCCAGTAGGATCTCCACAGGGGTTGCTTTCTTT. Encoded protein: CASRISTGVAFF. Full variable domain (rest looked up from reference TRBV19 and TRBJ1-1): DGGITQSPKYLFRKEGQNVTLSCEQNLNHDAMYWYRQDPGQGLRLIYYSQIVNDFQKGDIAEGYSVSREKKESFPLTVTSAQKNPTAFYLCASRISTGVAFFGQGTRLTVV.

This chain joins TRBV20-1 and TRBJ1-1, with D hard to call. The CDR3 extends over 11 amino acids. Trimming took off 5 bases at V and 11 bases at J, with 15 bases between the two ends. The germline V gene encodes CDR1 DFQATT and CDR2 SNEGSKA (reference sequence). The CDR3 reads CSAPVSREAFF. In DNA form, the CDR3 reads TGCAGTGCTCCGGTCAGCCGGGAGGCTTTCTTT.

This clone appeared a single time. The chain carries TRBV7-2 and TRBJ1-4; 10 nucleotides align to TRBD1. V trimming: 1 base; J trimming: 14 bases; junction bases outside the gene matches: 10. CDR1 and CDR2 from the germline V gene are SGHTA and FQGNSA. CDR3 size: 15 residues. The CDR3 bases are TGTGCCAGCAGCTTAGGTGGGACAGGGGACTTAGGGCTGTTTTTT. It translates to CASSLGGTGDLGLFF.

The chain joins TRBV5-4 to TRBJ1-1; 8 nucleotides align to TRBD1. This CDR3 comprises 14 residues. V shed 5 bases, J shed 4 bases, and the junction held 7 bases outside the gene matches. The germline gives CDR1 SGHNT, CDR2 YYREEE (reference sequence). The CDR3: CASRPDREGTEAFF. CDR3 DNA: TGTGCCAGCAGACCGGACAGGGAGGGCACTGAAGCTTTCTTT.

This chain uses TRBV5-4 with TRBJ2-5, with 15 positions matching TRBD2. The CDR3 extends over 16 amino acids. V trimming: 4 bases; J trimming: 4 bases; junction bases outside the gene matches: 5. Looked up from germline, CDR1 is SGHNT and CDR2 is YYREEE (reference sequence). As DNA, the CDR3 is TGTGCCAGCAGCCCCCGGGGACTAGCGGGGGGAGAGACCCAGTACTTC. Amino acids: CASSPRGLAGGETQYF. The whole variable domain, remainder taken from reference TRBV5-4 and TRBJ2-5, is ETGVTQSPTHLIKTRGQQVTLRCSSQSGHNTVSWYQQALGQGPQFIFQYYREEENGRGNFPPRFSGLQFPNYSSELNVNALELDDSALYLCASSPRGLAGGETQYFGPGTRLLVL.

This clone showed up just a few times. This chain joins TRBV6-5 and TRBJ2-7; TRBD1 might be the D (6 bases). V lost 4 bases, J lost 2 bases, and 12 bases lay in between. Germline V gene data show CDR1 as MNHEY and CDR2 as SVGAGI. This CDR3 has 14 amino acids. The CDR3 reads CASSSGTSTYEQYF. CDR3 bases: TGTGCCAGCAGTTCCGGGACAAGCACCTACGAGCAGTACTTC.

In this sample, this clone turned up once. The rearrangement joins TRBV10-2 to TRBJ1-4, with TRBD1 as a possible D gene (5 bases). CDR1 is WSHSY, CDR2 SAAADI, per germline. V lost 8 bases to trimming and J lost 4 bases, with 17 bases between them. The length of the CDR3 is 15 residues. CDR3 in amino acids: CASLGGDSLNEKLFF. The CDR3 coding sequence is TGCGCCAGCCTTGGTGGCGACAGCCTTAATGAAAAACTGTTTTTT.

This clone came up a few times. The CDR3 DNA sequence: TGCGCCAGCAGCCAAGATCAGGCAGGATACACTGAAGCTTTCTTT. Its protein product is CASSQDQAGYTEAFF. This rearrangement joins TRBV4-1 to TRBJ1-1; D is uncertain. Germline lookup yields CDR1 MGHRA and CDR2 YSYEKL. CDR3 size: 15 residues. V lost 0 bases and J lost 3, with 11 bases in between.

The gene calls are TRBV6-5 and TRBJ2-7; TRBD1 agrees at 7 bases. V trimming: 5 bases; J trimming: 3 bases; junction bases outside the gene matches: 7. From germline, CDR1 is MNHEY and CDR2 SVGAGI. CDR3 length equals 14 residues. CDR3 region: CASSARTGIYEQYF. In DNA, the CDR3 is TGTGCCAGCAGTGCCAGGACAGGCATCTACGAGCAGTACTTC.

The genes are TRBV4-1 and TRBJ1-1; D ambiguous. The V and J ends lost 4 bases and 1 base respectively, with 10 bases between them. The length of the CDR3 is 14 residues. The germline gives CDR1 MGHRA, CDR2 YSYEKL. Written as DNA, the CDR3 is TGCGCCAGCAGCCCCACGACTCCGAACACTGAAGCTTTCTTT. It translates to CASSPTTPNTEAFF.

The rearrangement joins TRBV10-2 to TRBJ1-6, with TRBD1 identical over 8 bases. The CDR3 spans 14 residues. Germline values: CDR1 WSHSY, CDR2 SAAADI. The junction had 5 bases not matched to a gene; V was cut back by 6 bases and J by 7 bases. CDR3 sequence: CASSTQGGNSPLHF. The DNA for the CDR3 is TGCGCCAGCAGCACACAGGGGGGGAATTCACCCCTCCACTTT.

This chain joins TRBV4-1 and TRBJ1-1; D gene uncertain. Germline V gene data show CDR1 as MGHRA and CDR2 as YSYEKL. There are 12 residues in the CDR3. V gave up 4 bases and J gave up 4 bases, with 7 bases separating them. The CDR3 loop reads CASSPYGTEAFF. DNA for the CDR3: TGCGCCAGCAGCCCTTACGGCACTGAAGCTTTCTTT.

The gene calls are TRBV7-9 and TRBJ2-1, with D unclear. The CDR3 contains 13 residues. V lost 5 bases to trimming and J lost 6 bases, with 11 bases between them. Germline V CDR1 and CDR2: SEHNR, FQNEAQ (reference sequence). The CDR3 loop reads CASSVRSLNEQFF. The DNA for the CDR3 is TGTGCCAGCAGCGTCCGGTCTCTCAATGAGCAGTTCTTC.

The V gene is TRBV5-4, the J gene TRBJ1-2; D may be TRBD1 (6 bases). Germline V lookup: CDR1 SGHNT, CDR2 YYREEE (reference sequence). The CDR3 is made up of 13 amino acids. Trimming removed 4 bases from V and 8 bases from J, with 15 bases in between. The CDR3 DNA sequence: TGTGCCAGCAGCCCCCGGACAGTTGGCGGCTACACCTTC. It specifies CASSPRTVGGYTF.

The chain recombines TRBV7-2 with TRBJ1-2; TRBD1 might be the D (5 bases). Per the germline V gene, CDR1 is SGHTA and CDR2 is FQGNSA. The CDR3 is made up of 11 amino acids. The ends were cut back, 11 bases at V and 7 bases at J, with 14 bases in the middle. CDR3: CAWRDQGGYTF. The CDR3 bases are TGTGCCTGGAGGGACCAGGGTGGCTACACCTTC.

This chain connects TRBV7-9 to TRBJ2-5; 7 positions agree with TRBD2. The J segment lost 4 bases and the V segment lost 5 bases, leaving 7 bases of the junction unmatched. The CDR3 loop spans 14 amino acids. Germline CDR1 SEHNR, CDR2 FQNEAQ (reference sequence). The CDR3 sequence is CASSPTTSVETQYF. DNA for the CDR3: TGTGCCAGCAGCCCCACAACTAGCGTAGAGACCCAGTACTTC.

The CDR3 DNA sequence: TGTGCCAGCAGCTCGCGGAGCGGGGAGCAGTTCTTC. Translation: CASSSRSGEQFF. The chain carries TRBV7-3 and TRBJ2-1, with D tentatively TRBD2 (6 bases). Germline-derived CDR1 and CDR2 are SGHTA and FQGTGA. Trimming took off 4 bases at V and 10 bases at J, with 11 bases between the two ends. The CDR3 totals 12 residues.

The chain links TRBV5-1 to TRBJ2-2; TRBD2 agrees at 10 bases. This CDR3 is built from 18 residues. The trim removed 4 bases at V and 7 bases at J, leaving 16 bases unmatched. From germline, CDR1 is SGHRS and CDR2 YFSETQ. The CDR3 DNA reads TGCGCCAGCAGCCTCAAGAGCCTAGCGGGGGCCTCCGGCGGGGAGCTGTTTTTT. Translation: CASSLKSLAGASGGELFF.